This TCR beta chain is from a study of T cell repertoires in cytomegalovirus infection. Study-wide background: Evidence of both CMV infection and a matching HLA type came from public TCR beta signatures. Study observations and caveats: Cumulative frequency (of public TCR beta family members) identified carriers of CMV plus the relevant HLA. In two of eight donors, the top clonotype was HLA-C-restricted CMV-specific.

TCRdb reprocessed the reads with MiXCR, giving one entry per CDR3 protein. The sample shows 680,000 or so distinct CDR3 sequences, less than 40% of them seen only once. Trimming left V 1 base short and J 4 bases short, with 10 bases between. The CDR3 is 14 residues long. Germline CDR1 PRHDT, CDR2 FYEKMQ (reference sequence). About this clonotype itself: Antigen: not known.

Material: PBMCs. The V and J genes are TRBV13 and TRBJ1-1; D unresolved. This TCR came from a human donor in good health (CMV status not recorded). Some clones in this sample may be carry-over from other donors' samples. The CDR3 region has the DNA TGTGCCAGCAGCTTAGAGGGCCCAACCACTGAAGCTTTCTTT. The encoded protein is CASSLEGPTTEAFF.